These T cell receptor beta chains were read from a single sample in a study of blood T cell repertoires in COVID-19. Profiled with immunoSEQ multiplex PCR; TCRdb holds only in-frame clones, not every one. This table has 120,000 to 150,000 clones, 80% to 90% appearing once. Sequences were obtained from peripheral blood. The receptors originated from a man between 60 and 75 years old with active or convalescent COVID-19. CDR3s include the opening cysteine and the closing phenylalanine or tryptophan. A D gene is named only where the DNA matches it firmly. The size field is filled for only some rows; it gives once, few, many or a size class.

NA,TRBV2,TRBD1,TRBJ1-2,CASRTGGYGYTF
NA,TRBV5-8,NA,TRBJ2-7,CASRGGGYEQYF
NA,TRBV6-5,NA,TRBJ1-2,CASSPFTGYTF
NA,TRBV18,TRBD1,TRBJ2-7,CASSPRTGTGEEQYF
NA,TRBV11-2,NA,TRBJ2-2,CASSFSSSVTEELFF
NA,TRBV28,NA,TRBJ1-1,CASSFRQVLMNTEAFF
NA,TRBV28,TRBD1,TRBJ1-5,CASSLRDRGGPQHF
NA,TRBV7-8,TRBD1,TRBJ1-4,CASSQGDRRNEKLFF
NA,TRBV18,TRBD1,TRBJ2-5,CASSAGTGGRVQYF
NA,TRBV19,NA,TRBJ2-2,CASSPRGGELFF
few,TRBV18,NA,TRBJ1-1,CASSHRNTEAFF
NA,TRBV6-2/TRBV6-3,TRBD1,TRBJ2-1,CASSYGTGQGRSYNEQFF
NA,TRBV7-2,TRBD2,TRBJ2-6,CASSRGGSGANVLTF
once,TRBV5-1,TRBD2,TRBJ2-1,CASSFPSGGYNEQFF
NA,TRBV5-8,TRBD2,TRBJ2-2,CASSLKGLAGPTGELFF
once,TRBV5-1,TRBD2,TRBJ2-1,CASSRPGLAGVGGNEQFF
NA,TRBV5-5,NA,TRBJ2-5,CASSGGSAGETQYF
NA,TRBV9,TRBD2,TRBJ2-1,CASSVALAGNEQFF
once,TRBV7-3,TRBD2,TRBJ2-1,CASSTGTSGNEQFF
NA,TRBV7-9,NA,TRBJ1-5,CASSLDLNQPQHF